This T cell receptor (beta chain) was captured in a study of T cell changes during pregnancy in multiple sclerosis. Generated by immunoSEQ multiplex PCR, the TCRdb table keeps only in-frame clones and is missing some. The sample has roughly 49,000 clones, 80% to 95% seen once. The germline V gene has CDR1 SGHNT and CDR2 YENEEA. The CDR3 sequence is 15 residues long. Trimming cost V 7 bases and J 1 base; bases outside gene matches: 8. The sample in question was CD4+ T cells from peripheral blood mononuclear cells, obtained in the second trimester of pregnancy. The chain links TRBV11-3 to TRBJ2-7; TRBD1 matches 9 bases. The TCR was taken from a female donor with multiple sclerosis, enrolled in a pregnancy study. Here the CDR3 reads CASILEGTGSYEQYF. CDR3 DNA: TGTGCCAGCATCCTCGAGGGGACAGGGTCCTACGAGCAGTACTTC.